These 24 T cell receptor beta chains originate from one sample sequenced in a study of blood T cell repertoires in COVID-19. Here immunoSEQ multiplex PCR was the method, and the copy in TCRdb shows in-frame clones only, minus some. The sample shows around 240,000 clones, around 83% of them seen only once. The sequencing input was peripheral blood. The receptors originated from a woman between 50 and 59 years old with acute or convalescent COVID-19.

The chain has TRBV9 and TRBJ2-5; 12 nucleotides align to TRBD2. The CDR3 spans 17 residues. Per germline, CDR1 SGDLS and CDR2 YYNGEE. J lost 1 base, V lost 0 bases, and 4 bases had no gene match. CDR3 sequence (DNA): TGTGCCAGCAGCGTAGGGGGGACTAGCGGGTTCCAAGAGACCCAGTACTTC. Translation: CASSVGGTSGFQETQYF.

This clone showed up just a few times. The chain couples TRBV7-9 to TRBJ2-1; the match to TRBD1 covers 8 bases. In germline, CDR1 is SEHNR, CDR2 FQNEAQ (reference sequence). The CDR3 has 14 residues. V gave up 1 base and J gave up 7 bases; unmatched junction bases: 3. CDR3 DNA: TGTGCCAGCAGCTTAGGACAGGGGAGGAATGAGCAGTTCTTC. This codes for CASSLGQGRNEQFF.

V is TRBV5-6 and J is TRBJ1-4, with 9 positions matching TRBD1. CDR1 and CDR2 from the germline V gene are SGHDT and YYEEEE. Unmatched junction bases numbered 12, after V lost 3 bases and J lost 3 bases. The CDR3 extends over 18 amino acids. This chain's CDR3 is CASSSGQGMRLSNEKLFF. The CDR3 DNA sequence: TGTGCCAGCAGCTCCGGACAGGGGATGCGCCTATCTAATGAAAAACTGTTTTTT.

The CDR3 DNA sequence: TGTGCCAGCAGCTTACTATACTCCTACAATGAGCAGTTCTTC. This codes for CASSLLYSYNEQFF. The rearrangement links TRBV11-2 to TRBJ2-1; D unresolved. Per germline, CDR1 SGHAT and CDR2 FQNNGV. This CDR3 contains 14 residues. The ends were cut back, 2 bases at V and 0 bases at J, with 5 bases in the middle.

The genes are TRBV28 and TRBJ2-3, with 14 bases fitting TRBD2. The CDR3 runs to 18 residues. Trimming at V came to 5 bases and at J to 3 bases, leaving 10 bases not matched to a gene. Looked up from germline, CDR1 is MDHEN and CDR2 is SYDVKM. This chain's CDR3 is CASSLGLAGDFITDTQYF. The CDR3 DNA reads as TGTGCCAGCAGTCTGGGACTAGCGGGAGATTTTATAACAGATACGCAGTATTTT. Looking up the rest from reference TRBV28 and TRBJ2-3 gives the full variable domain: DVKVTQSSRYLVKRTGEKVFLECVQDMDHENMFWYRQDPGLGLRLIYFSYDVKMKEKGDIPEGYSVSREKKERFSLILESASTNQTSMYLCASSLGLAGDFITDTQYFGPGTRLTVL.

The rearrangement joins TRBV28 to TRBJ2-5, with D possibly being TRBD2 (6 bases). Germline V CDR1 and CDR2: MDHEN, SYDVKM. This CDR3 comprises 13 residues. The V gene lost 7 bases and the J gene lost 4 bases, with 13 bases spanning the gap. CDR3 sequence (DNA): TGTGCCAGCACCAACACGGGGGTAGAGACCCAGTACTTC. Protein product: CASTNTGVETQYF. The complete variable domain, with remaining parts taken from reference TRBV28 and TRBJ2-5, reads DVKVTQSSRYLVKRTGEKVFLECVQDMDHENMFWYRQDPGLGLRLIYFSYDVKMKEKGDIPEGYSVSREKKERFSLILESASTNQTSMYLCASTNTGVETQYFGPGTRLLVL.

This clone was found a few times. The chain uses TRBV20-1 and TRBJ2-7; no clear D. Germline CDR1 DFQATT, CDR2 SNEGSKA (reference sequence). The CDR3 is made up of 11 amino acids. Trimming shortened V by 6 bases and J by 7 bases, and 13 bases separated the two germline ends. The CDR3 DNA reads TGCAGTGCCGAGCTATTGCGAGAGCAGTACTTC. Encoded protein: CSAELLREQYF.

The V gene is TRBV7-2, the J gene TRBJ2-2; D not resolved. Trimming stripped 4 bases from V and 8 bases from J, with 8 bases between. Germline lookup yields CDR1 SGHTA and CDR2 FQGNSA. The CDR3 loop spans 12 amino acids. CDR3 nucleotide sequence: TGTGCCAGCAGCTCCAGTGTGGGGGAGCTGTTTTTT. Its protein is CASSSSVGELFF. Complete variable domain (other parts from reference TRBV7-2 and TRBJ2-2): GAGVSQSPSNKVTEKGKDVELRCDPISGHTALYWYRQSLGQGLEFLIYFQGNSAPDKSGLPSDRFSAERTGGSVSTLTIQRTQQEDSAVYLCASSSSVGELFFGEGSRLTVL.

The chain uses TRBV19 and TRBJ2-3, with 7 bases fitting TRBD1. There are 14 residues in the CDR3. Germline CDR1 reads LNHDA; CDR2 reads SQIVND (reference sequence). With V trimmed by 4 bases and J by 5 bases, 6 bases remained unmatched. Written as DNA, the CDR3 is TGTGCCAGTAGTAGACGACAGGGTTTAGATACGCAGTATTTT. Translated, it gives CASSRRQGLDTQYF.

This clone turned up a few times. The CDR3 sequence: CASNLLLANYGYTF. For the CDR3, the DNA is TGTGCCAGTAACCTACTTCTAGCTAACTATGGCTACACCTTC. The V call is TRBV19, the J call TRBJ1-2; D is ambiguous. V gave up 7 bases and J gave up 0 bases, with 12 bases separating them. There are 14 residues in the CDR3. Germline values: CDR1 LNHDA, CDR2 SQIVND (reference sequence).

V usage is TRBV5-1 and J usage is TRBJ1-6; 7 bases align to TRBD1. The CDR3 sequence is 15 residues long. The V and J ends lost 3 bases and 5 bases, in that order; junction bases with no gene match: 5. Germline-derived CDR1 and CDR2 are SGHRS and YFSETQ. CDR3 sequence (DNA): TGCGCCAGCAGCTGGACAGGTTTCGATAATTCACCCCTCCACTTT. Translation gives CASSWTGFDNSPLHF.

The V call is TRBV9, the J call TRBJ2-1; 9 bases align to TRBD2. Per germline, CDR1 SGDLS and CDR2 YYNGEE. The CDR3 is 18 amino acids. Unmatched junction bases numbered 15, after V lost 1 base and J lost 7 bases. CDR3 DNA: TGTGCCAGCAGCGTACCTACCAGGCGGGAGGGCCGACGGAATGAGCAGTTCTTC. Amino acid sequence: CASSVPTRREGRRNEQFF.

The CDR3 reads CAWSLGRVRAKNIQYF. CDR3 nucleotide sequence: TGTGCCTGGAGTCTAGGCAGGGTTCGAGCCAAAAACATTCAGTACTTC. This chain links TRBV30 with TRBJ2-4, with D perhaps TRBD1 (5 bases). This CDR3 has 16 amino acids. The germline V and J ends were trimmed by 2 bases and 0 bases, with 14 bases remaining between them. From germline, CDR1 is GTSNPN and CDR2 SVGIG (reference sequence).

V gene TRBV5-1 combines with J gene TRBJ2-7; possibly TRBD2 for D (6 bases). V gave up 4 bases and J gave up 3 bases, with 14 bases separating them. This CDR3 contains 14 residues. CDR1 is SGHRS and CDR2 is YFSETQ in the germline V gene. CDR3 residues: CASSPGGPIYEQYF. CDR3 sequence (DNA): TGCGCCAGCAGCCCCGGGGGACCTATCTACGAGCAGTACTTC.

The CDR3, as DNA: TGTGCCAGCAGTGAAGGGGCCTTGGGAGCTTTCTTT. Protein product: CASSEGALGAFF. The V and J genes are TRBV2 and TRBJ1-1, with no clear D. Trimming left V 1 base short and J 10 bases short, with 10 bases between. The V gene's germline CDR1 is SNHLY and CDR2 FYNNEI. The CDR3 is 12 amino acids.

The chain couples TRBV5-1 to TRBJ2-5, with 10 bases lining up with TRBD2. CDR1 SGHRS and CDR2 YFSETQ come from the germline V gene. V dropped 3 bases and J dropped 5; count of bases not matched to a gene: 10. The CDR3 is 16 amino acids. CDR3 sequence: CASSSAGGPVLETQYF. In DNA form, the CDR3 reads TGCGCCAGCAGCTCAGCGGGGGGGCCGGTGCTGGAGACCCAGTACTTC.

V is TRBV28 and J is TRBJ1-5, with 8 nucleotides matching TRBD1. The V gene's germline CDR1 is MDHEN and CDR2 SYDVKM. The CDR3 runs 15 residues. Trimming cost V 6 bases and J 5 bases; bases outside gene matches: 9. The CDR3 coding sequence is TGTGCCAGCAGGCCCATCCAGGGGGCGGATCAGCCCCAGCATTTT. This gives the protein CASRPIQGADQPQHF. Variable domain in full (rest from reference TRBV28 and TRBJ1-5): DVKVTQSSRYLVKRTGEKVFLECVQDMDHENMFWYRQDPGLGLRLIYFSYDVKMKEKGDIPEGYSVSREKKERFSLILESASTNQTSMYLCASRPIQGADQPQHFGDGTRLSIL.

The chain has TRBV4-3 and TRBJ2-1, with D possibly being TRBD2 (6 bases). The germline V and J ends were trimmed by 4 bases and 0 bases, with 16 bases remaining between them. This CDR3 is built from 17 residues. Germline CDR1 and CDR2: LGHNA and YSLEER. The CDR3 DNA reads TGCGCCAGCAGCCCAACGGCGCGGGGTAGCTCCTACAATGAGCAGTTCTTC. It encodes CASSPTARGSSYNEQFF.

The chain employs TRBV20-1 and TRBJ2-7, with D maybe TRBD2 (6 bases). The V and J ends lost 8 bases and 3 bases respectively, with 11 bases between them. The length of the CDR3 is 11 residues. Germline V CDR1 and CDR2: DFQATT, SNEGSKA (reference sequence). The CDR3 loop is CSPFSGYEQYF. The CDR3 DNA reads TGCAGTCCATTTAGCGGCTACGAGCAGTACTTC.

This clone has a count of ten or more. This sequence joins TRBV21-1 and TRBJ2-1; the table gives TRBD2 as D, unverified against the DNA. TRBV21-1 is listed as a pseudogene. The CDR3 length is 15 residues. The CDR3: CASSLYLDRAGPRLF. As DNA, the CDR3 is TGTGCCAGCAGCCTTTACCTTGACCGAGCGGGGCCCAGGCTCTTC.

The chain is built from TRBV7-9 and TRBJ1-5; TRBD1 agrees at 10 bases. After removal of 1 base from V and 6 bases from J, the junction contained 9 bases not matched to a gene. The CDR3 consists of 17 residues. Germline values: CDR1 SEHNR, CDR2 FQNEAQ (reference sequence). The CDR3 spells CASSLGGQGKRGQPQHF. CDR3 coding DNA: TGTGCCAGCAGCTTAGGGGGACAGGGGAAAAGGGGTCAGCCCCAGCATTTT.

J is TRBJ1-1 and V is TRBV4-2; a possible D gene is TRBD1 (5 bases). CDR3 length equals 15 residues. V was trimmed by 0 bases and J by 0 bases, leaving 8 bases between them. From germline, CDR1 is LGHNA and CDR2 YNFKEQ. Written as DNA, the CDR3 is TGTGCCAGCAGCCAAGACGGGGGAGTGAACACTGAAGCTTTCTTT. Protein product: CASSQDGGVNTEAFF.

This rearrangement joins TRBV4-1 to TRBJ1-3; D is possibly TRBD1 (6 bases). This CDR3 region has 14 residues. V lost 2 bases and J lost 3, with 8 bases in between. Germline V lookup: CDR1 MGHRA, CDR2 YSYEKL. The CDR3, as DNA: TGCGCCAGCAGCCAAAGGACAGATGGAAACACCATATATTTT. It codes for CASSQRTDGNTIYF.

The chain's CDR3 is CASRRAGGDYEQYF. The DNA for the CDR3 is TGTGCCAGCAGGAGGGCGGGAGGGGACTACGAGCAGTACTTC. The V gene is TRBV21-1, the J gene TRBJ2-7; TRBD2 is the table's D call and was not checked against the DNA. TRBV21-1 is deemed a pseudogene. This CDR3 has 14 residues.